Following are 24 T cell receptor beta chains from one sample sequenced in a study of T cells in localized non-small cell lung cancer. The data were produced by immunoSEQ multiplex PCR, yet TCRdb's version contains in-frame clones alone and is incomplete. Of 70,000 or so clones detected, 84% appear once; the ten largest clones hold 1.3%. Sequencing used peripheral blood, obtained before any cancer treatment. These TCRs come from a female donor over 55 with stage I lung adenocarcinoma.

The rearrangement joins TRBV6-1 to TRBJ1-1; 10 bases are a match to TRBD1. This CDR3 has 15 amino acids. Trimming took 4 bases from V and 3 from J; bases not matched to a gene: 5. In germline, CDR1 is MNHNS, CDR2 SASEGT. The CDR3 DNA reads TGTGCCAGCAGTGCCCGACAGGGGGCGGACACTGAAGCTTTCTTT. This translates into CASSARQGADTEAFF.

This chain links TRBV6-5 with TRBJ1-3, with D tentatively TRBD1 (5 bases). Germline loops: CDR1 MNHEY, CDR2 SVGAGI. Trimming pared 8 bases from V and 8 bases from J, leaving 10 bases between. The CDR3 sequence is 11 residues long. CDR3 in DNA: TGTGCCAGCCGCAGGGCGGACACCATATATTTT. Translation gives CASRRADTIYF.

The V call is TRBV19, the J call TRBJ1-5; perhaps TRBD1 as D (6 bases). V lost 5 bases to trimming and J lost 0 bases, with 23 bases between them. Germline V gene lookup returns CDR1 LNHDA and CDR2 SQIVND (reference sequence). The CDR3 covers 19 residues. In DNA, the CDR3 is TGTGCCAGTAGTGCTCCCAGGGGTTCATACTTGAATAGCAATCAGCCCCAGCATTTT. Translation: CASSAPRGSYLNSNQPQHF.

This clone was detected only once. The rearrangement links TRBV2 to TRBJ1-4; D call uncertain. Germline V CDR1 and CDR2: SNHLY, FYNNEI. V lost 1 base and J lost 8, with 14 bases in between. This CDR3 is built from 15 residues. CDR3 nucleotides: TGTGCCAGCAGTGAAGGGACCCCGGCGGGCGAAAAACTGTTTTTT. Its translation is CASSEGTPAGEKLFF.

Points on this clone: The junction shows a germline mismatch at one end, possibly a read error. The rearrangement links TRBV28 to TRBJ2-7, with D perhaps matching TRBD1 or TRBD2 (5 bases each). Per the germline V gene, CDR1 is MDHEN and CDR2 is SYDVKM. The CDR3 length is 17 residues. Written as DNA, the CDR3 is TGTGCCACCAGTCAAAGAGCCGGGACCCCGAGCTCCTACGAGCAGTACTTC. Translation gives CATSQRAGTPSSYEQYF.

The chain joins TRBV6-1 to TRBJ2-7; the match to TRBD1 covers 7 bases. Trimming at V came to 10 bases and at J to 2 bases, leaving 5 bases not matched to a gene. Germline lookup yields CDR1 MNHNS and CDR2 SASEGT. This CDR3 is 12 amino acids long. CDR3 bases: TGTGCCACCAGGGACAGAGCCTACGAGCAGTACTTC. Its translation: CATRDRAYEQYF.

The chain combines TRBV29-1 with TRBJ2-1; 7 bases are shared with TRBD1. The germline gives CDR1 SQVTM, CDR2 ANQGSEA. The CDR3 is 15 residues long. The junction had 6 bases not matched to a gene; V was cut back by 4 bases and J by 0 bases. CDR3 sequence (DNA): TGCAGCGTTGTAAAGGGGGCGAGCTCCTACAATGAGCAGTTCTTC. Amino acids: CSVVKGASSYNEQFF.

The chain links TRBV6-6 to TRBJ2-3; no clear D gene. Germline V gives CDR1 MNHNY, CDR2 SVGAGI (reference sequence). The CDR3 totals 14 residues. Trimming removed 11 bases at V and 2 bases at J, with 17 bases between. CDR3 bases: TGTGCCTGCCGTACCCGGGTTGACACAGATACGCAGTATTTT. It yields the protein CACRTRVDTDTQYF.

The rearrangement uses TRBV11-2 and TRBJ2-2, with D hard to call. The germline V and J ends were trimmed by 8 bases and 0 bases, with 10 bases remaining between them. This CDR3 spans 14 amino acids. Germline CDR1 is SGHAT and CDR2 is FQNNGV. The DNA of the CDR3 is TGTGCCAGCCGCGCAGCCCCGAACACCGGGGAGCTGTTTTTT. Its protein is CASRAAPNTGELFF.

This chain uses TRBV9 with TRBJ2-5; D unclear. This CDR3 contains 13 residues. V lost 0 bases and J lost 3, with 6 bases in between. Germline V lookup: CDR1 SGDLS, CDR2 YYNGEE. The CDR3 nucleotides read TGTGCCAGCAGCGTAGGCCGAGAAGAGACCCAGTACTTC. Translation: CASSVGREETQYF.

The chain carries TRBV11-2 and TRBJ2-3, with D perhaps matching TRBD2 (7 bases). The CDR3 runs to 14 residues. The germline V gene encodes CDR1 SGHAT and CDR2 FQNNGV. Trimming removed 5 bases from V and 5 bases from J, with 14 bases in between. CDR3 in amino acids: CASSPPRGRDTQYF. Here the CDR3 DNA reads TGTGCCAGCAGCCCGCCGCGGGGGCGAGATACGCAGTATTTT.

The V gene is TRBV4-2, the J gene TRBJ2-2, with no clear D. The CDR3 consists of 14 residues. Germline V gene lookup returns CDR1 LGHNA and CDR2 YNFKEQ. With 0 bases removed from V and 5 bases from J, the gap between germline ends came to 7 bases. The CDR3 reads CASSQDLWTGELFF. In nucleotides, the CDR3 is TGTGCCAGCAGCCAAGATCTATGGACCGGGGAGCTGTTTTTT.

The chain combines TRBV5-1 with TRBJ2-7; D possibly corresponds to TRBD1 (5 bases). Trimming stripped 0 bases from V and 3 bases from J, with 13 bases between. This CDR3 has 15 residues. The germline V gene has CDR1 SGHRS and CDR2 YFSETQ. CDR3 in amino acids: CASSLVLPGNYEQYF. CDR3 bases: TGCGCCAGCAGCTTGGTGCTTCCAGGGAACTACGAGCAGTACTTC.

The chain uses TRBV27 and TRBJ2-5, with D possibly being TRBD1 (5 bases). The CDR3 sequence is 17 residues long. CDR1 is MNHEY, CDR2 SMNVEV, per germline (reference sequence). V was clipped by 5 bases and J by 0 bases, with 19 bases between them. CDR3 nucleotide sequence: TGTGCCAGCAGTCGCGAGCAGGGATTTGAACACCAAGAGACCCAGTACTTC. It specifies CASSREQGFEHQETQYF.

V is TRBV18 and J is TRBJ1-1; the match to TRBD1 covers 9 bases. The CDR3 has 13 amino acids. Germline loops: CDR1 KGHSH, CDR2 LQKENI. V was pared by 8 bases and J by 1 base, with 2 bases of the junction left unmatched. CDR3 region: CASKQGANTEAFF. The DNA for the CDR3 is TGTGCCAGCAAACAGGGGGCGAACACTGAAGCTTTCTTT. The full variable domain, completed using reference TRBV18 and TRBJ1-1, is NAGVMQNPRHLVRRRGQEARLRCSPMKGHSHVYWYRQLPEEGLKFMVYLQKENIIDESGMPKERFSAEFPKEGPSILRIQQVVRGDSAAYFCASKQGANTEAFFGQGTRLTVV.

The chain's CDR3 is CASSLVSSGTQHF. The CDR3 bases are TGTGCCAGCAGCTTAGTGTCGTCCGGTACCCAGCATTTT. The chain carries TRBV11-3 and TRBJ1-5; D remains ambiguous. The length of the CDR3 is 13 residues. Trimming stripped 1 base from V and 11 bases from J, with 12 bases between. Germline CDR1 SGHNT, CDR2 YENEEA.

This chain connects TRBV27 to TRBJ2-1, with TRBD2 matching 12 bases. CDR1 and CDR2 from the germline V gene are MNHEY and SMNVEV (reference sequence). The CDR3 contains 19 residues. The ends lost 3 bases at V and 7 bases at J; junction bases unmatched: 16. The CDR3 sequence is CASSLSGARLAGGRNEQFF. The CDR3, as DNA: TGTGCCAGCAGTTTGTCCGGGGCTCGGCTAGCGGGGGGGCGAAATGAGCAGTTCTTC.

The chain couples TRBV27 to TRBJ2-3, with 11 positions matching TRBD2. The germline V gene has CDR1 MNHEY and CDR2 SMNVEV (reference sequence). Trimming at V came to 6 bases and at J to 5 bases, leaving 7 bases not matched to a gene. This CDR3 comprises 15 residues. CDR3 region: CASSRSGGAVDTQYF. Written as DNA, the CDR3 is TGTGCCAGCAGCCGTAGCGGGGGGGCCGTAGATACGCAGTATTTT.

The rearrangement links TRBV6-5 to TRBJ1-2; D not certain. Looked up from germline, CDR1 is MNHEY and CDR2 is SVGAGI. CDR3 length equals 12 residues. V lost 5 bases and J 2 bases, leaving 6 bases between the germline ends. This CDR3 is CASSTSNYGYTF. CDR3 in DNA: TGTGCCAGCAGTACCTCCAACTATGGCTACACCTTC.

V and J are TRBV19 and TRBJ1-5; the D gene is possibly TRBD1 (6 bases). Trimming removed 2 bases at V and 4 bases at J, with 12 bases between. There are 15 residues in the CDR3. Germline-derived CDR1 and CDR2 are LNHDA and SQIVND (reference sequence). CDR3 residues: CASSINRQANQPQHF. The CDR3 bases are TGTGCCAGTAGTATAAATAGACAGGCAAATCAGCCCCAGCATTTT.

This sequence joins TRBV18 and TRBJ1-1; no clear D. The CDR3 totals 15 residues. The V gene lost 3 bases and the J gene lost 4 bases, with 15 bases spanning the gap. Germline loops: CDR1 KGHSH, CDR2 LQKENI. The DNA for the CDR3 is TGTGCCAGCTCACCGGGTCGGGGAATTGTCACTGAAGCTTTCTTT. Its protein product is CASSPGRGIVTEAFF.

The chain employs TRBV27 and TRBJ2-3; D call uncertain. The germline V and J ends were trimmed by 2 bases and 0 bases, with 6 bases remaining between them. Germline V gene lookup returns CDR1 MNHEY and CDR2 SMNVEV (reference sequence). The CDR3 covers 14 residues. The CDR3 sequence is CASSLGRSTDTQYF. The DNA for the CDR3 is TGTGCCAGCAGTTTAGGGCGTAGCACAGATACGCAGTATTTT.

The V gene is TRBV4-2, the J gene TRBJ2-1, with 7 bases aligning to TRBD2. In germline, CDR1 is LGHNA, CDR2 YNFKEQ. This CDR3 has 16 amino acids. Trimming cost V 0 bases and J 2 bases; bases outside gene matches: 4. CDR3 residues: CASSQEVGGAYNEQFF. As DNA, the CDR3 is TGTGCCAGCAGCCAAGAAGTTGGGGGGGCCTACAATGAGCAGTTCTTC.

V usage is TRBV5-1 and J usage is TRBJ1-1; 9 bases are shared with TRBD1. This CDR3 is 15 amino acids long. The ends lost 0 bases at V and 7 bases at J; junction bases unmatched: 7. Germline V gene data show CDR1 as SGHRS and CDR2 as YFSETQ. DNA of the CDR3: TGCGCCAGCAGCTTGGCACAGGGGGCGTATAGTGAAGCTTTCTTT. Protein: CASSLAQGAYSEAFF. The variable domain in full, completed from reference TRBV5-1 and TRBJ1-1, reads KAGVTQTPRYLIKTRGQQVTLSCSPISGHRSVSWYQQTPGQGLQFLFEYFSETQRNKGNFPGRFSGRQFSNSRSEMNVSTLELGDSALYLCASSLAQGAYSEAFFGQGTRLTVV.